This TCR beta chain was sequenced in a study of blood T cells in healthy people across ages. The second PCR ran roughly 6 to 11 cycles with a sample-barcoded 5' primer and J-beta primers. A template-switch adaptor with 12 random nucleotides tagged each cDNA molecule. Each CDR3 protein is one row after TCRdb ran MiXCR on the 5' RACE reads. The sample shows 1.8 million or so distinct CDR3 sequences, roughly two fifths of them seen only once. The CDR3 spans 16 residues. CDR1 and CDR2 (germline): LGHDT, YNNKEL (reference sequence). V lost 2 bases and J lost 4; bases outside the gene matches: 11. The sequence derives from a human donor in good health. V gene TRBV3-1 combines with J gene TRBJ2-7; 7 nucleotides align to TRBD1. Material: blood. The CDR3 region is CASSQQGEWGAYEQYF. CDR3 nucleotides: TGTGCCAGCAGCCAACAGGGGGAGTGGGGAGCGTACGAGCAGTACTTC.